A single sample is the source of the 20 T cell receptor beta chains below, sequenced in a study of blood T cell repertoires in COVID-19. Produced via immunoSEQ multiplex PCR; TCRdb's table is partial and in-frame only. In the table there are tens of thousands of clones, more than 80% of which are singletons. The sequencing input was peripheral blood. The source is a human donor in a cohort sampled during active COVID-19.

The chain carries TRBV28 and TRBJ1-5; 10 bases map to TRBD1. The CDR3 is 14 amino acids. V was pared by 5 bases and J by 4 bases, with 2 bases of the junction left unmatched. Germline CDR1 reads MDHEN; CDR2 reads SYDVKM. The CDR3, as DNA: TGTGCCAGCAGTCCGGACAGGGGGAATCAGCCCCAGCATTTT. Its translation: CASSPDRGNQPQHF.

The chain couples TRBV5-1 to TRBJ2-7, with 13 nucleotides matching TRBD2. CDR3 length: 14 amino acids. The V gene end was trimmed by 4 bases and the J gene end by 6 bases; junction bases not matched to a gene: 4. Looked up from germline, CDR1 is SGHRS and CDR2 is YFSETQ. Here the CDR3 reads CASSTRTSGGEQYF. CDR3 DNA: TGCGCCAGCAGCACCCGGACTAGCGGGGGCGAGCAGTACTTC.

Concerning this clone itself: Sequence at one end of the junction differs from germline and may be a read error. The chain is built from TRBV2 and TRBJ2-2, with TRBD1 matching 8 bases. This CDR3 spans 15 amino acids. The V gene's germline CDR1 is SNHLY and CDR2 FYNNEI. The CDR3, as DNA: TGTGCCAGCAGGGAAGACAGGGGTTGGACCGGGGAGCTGTTTTTT. Encoded protein: CASREDRGWTGELFF.

The chain joins TRBV19 to TRBJ2-1; 14 nucleotides align to TRBD2. CDR3 size: 17 residues. Germline CDR1 reads LNHDA; CDR2 reads SQIVND (reference sequence). The trim removed 6 bases at V and 9 bases at J, leaving 13 bases unmatched. CDR3 sequence: CASSNFRTSGGLGEQFF. CDR3 in DNA: TGTGCCAGTAGCAACTTCCGGACTAGCGGGGGGCTTGGTGAGCAGTTCTTC. Full variable domain (rest looked up from reference TRBV19 and TRBJ2-1): DGGITQSPKYLFRKEGQNVTLSCEQNLNHDAMYWYRQDPGQGLRLIYYSQIVNDFQKGDIAEGYSVSREKKESFPLTVTSAQKNPTAFYLCASSNFRTSGGLGEQFFGPGTRLTVL.

J is TRBJ1-1 and V is TRBV6-5; 8 bases fit TRBD1. There are 13 residues in the CDR3. Germline V gene sequence: CDR1 MNHEY, CDR2 SVGAGI. The V gene end was trimmed by 6 bases and the J gene end by 5 bases; junction bases not matched to a gene: 5. CDR3 protein: CASRRQGRTEAFF. The CDR3 bases are TGTGCCAGCAGGCGACAGGGGAGGACTGAAGCTTTCTTT.

The rearrangement joins TRBV6-5 to TRBJ1-6, with 10 bases that match TRBD1. The CDR3 is 14 residues long. Germline V gene sequence: CDR1 MNHEY, CDR2 SVGAGI. V lost 6 bases to trimming and J lost 9 bases; unmatched junction nucleotides: 5. CDR3 sequence reads: CASRKGQGSSPLHF. The CDR3 coding sequence is TGTGCCAGCAGGAAGGGACAGGGGAGTTCACCCCTCCACTTT.

The V gene is TRBV5-4, the J gene TRBJ2-1; 9 bases line up with TRBD1. There are 15 residues in the CDR3. J lost 6 bases, V lost 0 bases, and 4 bases had no gene match. CDR1 is SGHNT and CDR2 is YYREEE in the germline V gene (reference sequence). CDR3 nucleotides: TGTGCCAGCAGCTTGGTGGGACAGGGAGGCAATGAGCAGTTCTTC. Its protein is CASSLVGQGGNEQFF.

The rearrangement joins TRBV3-1 (or the pseudogene TRBV3-2) to TRBJ1-2, with 8 bases lining up with TRBD1. CDR1 is LGHDT, CDR2 YNNKEL, per germline (reference sequence). This CDR3 contains 15 residues. The ends lost 0 bases at V and 7 bases at J; junction bases unmatched: 7. The CDR3: CASSQDPVGTGGYTF. The CDR3 region has the DNA TGTGCCAGCAGCCAAGACCCAGTAGGGACAGGTGGCTACACCTTC.

This clone was observed once. The genes are TRBV6-1 and TRBJ1-5; 7 nucleotides agree with TRBD1. Germline trimming cut 2 bases from V and 1 base from J; bases unmatched to any gene: 2. The CDR3 consists of 15 residues. Germline CDR1 MNHNS, CDR2 SASEGT. The CDR3 loop reads CASSERGLSNQPQHF. CDR3 nucleotide sequence: TGTGCCAGCAGTGAAAGGGGGCTCAGCAATCAGCCCCAGCATTTT.

This clone was detected a few times. The genes are TRBV2 and TRBJ1-5, with D uncertain. The ends were cut back, 8 bases at V and 4 bases at J, with 12 bases in the middle. The CDR3 contains 13 residues. Germline values: CDR1 SNHLY, CDR2 FYNNEI. The CDR3 region is CASHGYSNQPQHF. CDR3 nucleotides: TGTGCCAGCCATGGGTACAGTAATCAGCCCCAGCATTTT.

J is TRBJ2-7 and V is TRBV6-6; tentative D call: TRBD1 (6 bases). Deletions cut 0 bases from V and 4 bases from J, with 10 bases between. Germline CDR1 and CDR2: MNHNY and SVGAGI (reference sequence). The CDR3 is 14 residues long. CDR3 loop: CASSYSWDIYEQYF. The CDR3 coding sequence is TGTGCCAGCAGTTACTCTTGGGACATTTACGAGCAGTACTTC.

This clone was observed a handful of times. The chain is built from TRBV11-2 and TRBJ1-1; D unclear. CDR1 is SGHAT and CDR2 is FQNNGV in the germline V gene. The V end lost 5 bases, the J end lost 4 bases, and 14 bases lay between the germline ends. CDR3 length equals 14 residues. The CDR3 loop is CASSPAAASTEAFF. CDR3 sequence (DNA): TGTGCCAGCAGCCCAGCGGCCGCGAGCACTGAAGCTTTCTTT.

The J gene is TRBJ1-4, the V gene TRBV29-1, with a weak D call TRBD1 (5 bases). Germline CDR1 and CDR2: SQVTM and ANQGSEA. V was shortened by 4 bases and J by 0 bases, with 9 bases between the two germline ends. The length of the CDR3 is 14 residues. CDR3 region: CSVAQGATNEKLFF. CDR3 nucleotide sequence: TGCAGCGTTGCCCAGGGTGCAACTAATGAAAAACTGTTTTTT. The variable domain in full, with the rest retrieved from reference TRBV29-1 and TRBJ1-4, is SAVISQKPSRDICQRGTSLTIQCQVDSQVTMMFWYRQQPGQSLTLIATANQGSEATYESGFVIDKFPISRPNLTFSTLTVSNMSPEDSSIYLCSVAQGATNEKLFFGSGTQLSVL.

The CDR3, as DNA: TGCGCCAGCAGCTTGCCGGCGGATGAGCAGTTCTTC. Encoded protein: CASSLPADEQFF. J is TRBJ2-1 and V is TRBV5-1, with D unresolved. V lost 1 base to trimming and J lost 8 bases, with 7 bases between them. Germline V CDR1 and CDR2: SGHRS, YFSETQ. The CDR3 totals 12 residues.

V is TRBV5-6 and J is TRBJ2-7; TRBD1 agrees at 8 bases. With 2 bases clipped from V and 7 bases from J, the junction kept 11 bases outside the gene matches. Germline V gene lookup returns CDR1 SGHDT and CDR2 YYEEEE. The CDR3 totals 15 residues. As DNA, the CDR3 is TGTGCCAGCAGCTTTGGTTACAGGGGGGATGGGGAGCAGTACTTC. Its translation is CASSFGYRGDGEQYF.

The chain employs TRBV7-3 and TRBJ2-3, with D hard to call. Germline V CDR1 and CDR2: SGHTA, FQGTGA. This CDR3 spans 13 amino acids. V dropped 5 bases and J dropped 0 bases, with 6 bases sitting between them. CDR3 bases: TGTGCCAGCAGCACCCAGAGCACAGATACGCAGTATTTT. Translation: CASSTQSTDTQYF.

This chain links TRBV5-6 with TRBJ1-2; 8 bases agree with TRBD1. The J segment lost 7 bases and the V segment lost 5 bases, leaving 7 bases of the junction unmatched. The V gene's germline CDR1 is SGHDT and CDR2 YYEEEE. This CDR3 contains 13 residues. This CDR3 reads CASRSDRELGYTF. The CDR3 DNA reads TGTGCCAGCAGATCGGACAGGGAGCTTGGCTACACCTTC.

In regard to this clone: A read error may produce the germline difference seen at one junction end. The chain joins TRBV2 to TRBJ1-1, with a weak D call TRBD1 (6 bases). This CDR3 is built from 12 residues. CDR1 and CDR2 (germline): SNHLY, FYNNEI. The CDR3 DNA is TGTGCCAGCAGTGTCTCTAAGGACAGCCAACCATTT. Translation gives CASSVSKDSQPF.

The chain joins TRBV3-1 (or the pseudogene TRBV3-2) to TRBJ2-1, with 8 bases identical to TRBD2. Germline values: CDR1 LGHDT, CDR2 YNNKEL (reference sequence). The CDR3 extends over 15 amino acids. V lost 1 base, J lost 3 bases, and 2 bases stayed unmatched. As DNA, the CDR3 is TGTGCCAGCAGCCAAGCGGCGGGGGGCTACAATGAGCAGTTCTTC. As protein: CASSQAAGGYNEQFF.

The rearrangement joins TRBV10-2 to TRBJ2-7, with TRBD1 identical over 8 bases. This CDR3 is 13 amino acids long. CDR1 and CDR2 from the germline V gene are WSHSY and SAAADI. With 6 bases clipped from V and 5 bases from J, the junction kept 6 bases outside the gene matches. CDR3 sequence reads: CASRRQGNHEQYF. CDR3 DNA sequence: TGCGCCAGCAGGAGACAGGGGAACCACGAGCAGTACTTC.